A selection of T cell receptor beta chains follows, all from one sample in a study of human T cells and chemical hapten exposure. Using its own MiXCR run on the RACE reads, TCRdb lists one record per CDR3 protein. The sample records roughly 150,000 distinct CDR3 sequences, roughly 25% being singletons. The sample was whole blood, taken in connection with sensitization to the hapten diphenylcyclopropenone (DPC). These receptors were collected from a young woman with alopecia areata. Some clones in this sample may be carry-over from other donors' samples. Each CDR3 is given with its conserved first and last residue. A D gene is named only where the DNA matches it firmly. Some rows mark clone size as missing; the rest say once, few, many or name a class of expanded clone.

>15|TRBV14|few|.|TRBJ2-3
CASSQEYGSTDTQYF
TGTGCCAGCAGCCAAGAATATGGCAGCACAGATACGCAGTATTTT
>12|TRBV28|few|TRBD1|TRBJ1-5
CASSFNDRAQHF
TGTGCCAGCAGCTTCAATGACAGGGCCCAGCATTTT
>12|TRBV29-1|.|.|TRBJ2-7
CSVVQDSYEQYF
TGCAGCGTTGTACAGGATTCCTACGAGCAGTACTTC
>13|TRBV5-1|once|.|TRBJ2-2
CASSLKNTGELFF
TGCGCCAGCAGCTTAAAGAACACCGGGGAGCTGTTTTTT
>14|TRBV6-2/TRBV6-3|.|.|TRBJ2-7
CASRVSGLTRRQYF
TGTGCCAGCAGAGTTTCGGGACTTACTCGTCGGCAGTACTTC
>15|TRBV20-1|many|TRBD1|TRBJ1-6
CSASKGAAYNSPLHF
TGCAGTGCTAGCAAGGGGGCCGCCTATAATTCACCCCTCCACTTT
>15|TRBV7-2|.|.|TRBJ1-6
CASSPEAGTSATLHF
TGTGCCAGCAGTCCAGAAGCAGGGACAAGTGCCACCCTCCACTTT
>13|TRBV4-1|many|.|TRBJ2-3
CASSQGDTDTQYF
TGCGCCAGCAGCCAAGGGGACACAGATACGCAGTATTTT
>13|TRBV6-6|.|TRBD1|TRBJ1-1
CASSETEDRGAFF
TGTGCCAGCAGTGAGACCGAGGACAGGGGGGCTTTCTTT
>13|TRBV7-9|.|.|TRBJ1-2
CASSSNQGNGYTF
TGTGCCAGCAGCTCCAACCAGGGTAATGGCTACACCTTC
>12|TRBV20-1|.|.|TRBJ2-3
CSARDPADTQYF
TGCAGTGCTAGAGATCCAGCAGATACGCAGTATTTT
>15|TRBV5-1|.|.|TRBJ1-1
CASSLVGQMNTEAFF
TGCGCCAGCAGCTTGGTCGGACAGATGAACACTGAAGCTTTCTTT
>14|TRBV4-3|few|.|TRBJ2-1
CASSQYWQYNEQFF
TGCGCCAGCAGCCAGTACTGGCAATACAATGAGCAGTTCTTC
>12|TRBV29-1|.|.|TRBJ2-5
CSASDNQETQYF
TGCAGCGCTTCAGATAACCAAGAGACCCAGTACTTC
>14|TRBV15|many|.|TRBJ2-4
CATSRGWSKNIQYF
TGTGCCACCAGCAGAGGTTGGAGCAAAAACATTCAGTACTTC
>13|TRBV29-1|few|.|TRBJ2-5
CSVAISRQETQYF
TGCAGCGTTGCTATTAGCAGGCAAGAGACCCAGTACTTC
>12|TRBV10-3|.|.|TRBJ2-7
CAIGGQGNEQYF
TGTGCCATCGGTGGGCAGGGCAACGAGCAGTACTTC
>15|TRBV4-3|.|.|TRBJ2-1
CASSQQVAGDNEQFF
TGCGCCAGCAGCCAACAGGTGGCAGGGGACAATGAGCAGTTCTTC
>13|TRBV20-1|few|.|TRBJ2-7
CSALFLNSYEQYF
TGCAGTGCCCTCTTTCTTAACAGCTACGAGCAGTACTTC
>14|TRBV3-1|.|.|TRBJ2-1
CASSQAGAYNEQFF
TGTGCCAGCAGCCAAGCTGGGGCATACAATGAGCAGTTCTTC
>14|TRBV20-1|few|.|TRBJ1-1
CSAHDKGVNTEAFF
TGCAGTGCCCATGATAAGGGGGTGAACACTGAAGCTTTCTTT
>14|TRBV12-3/TRBV12-4|.|.|TRBJ2-7
CASSLGHRSYEQYF
TGTGCCAGCAGTTTAGGCCACCGCTCCTACGAGCAGTACTTC
>13|TRBV27|.|.|TRBJ2-1
CASSTQIYNEQFF
TGTGCCAGCAGCACCCAAATCTACAATGAGCAGTTCTTC
>16|TRBV29-1|.|.|TRBJ2-2
CSVEADSSRGSGELFF
TGCAGCGTTGAAGCCGACTCTAGCCGGGGTTCCGGGGAGCTGTTTTTT